A single sample is the source of the 21 T cell receptor beta chains below, sequenced in a study of cytomegalovirus exposure and HLA in healthy donors. Researchers ran the PCR with 60 Vbeta and 13 Jbeta primers. Assay used: immunoSEQ multiplex PCR; TCRdb lists only in-frame clones, some missing. This table holds approximately 79,000 clones, 78% found once. The specimen was PBMCs. The origin of the receptors is a male donor in good health and CMV-seropositive.

The rearrangement links TRBV5-8 to TRBJ2-3; D is perhaps TRBD2 (6 bases). CDR1 is SGHTS and CDR2 is YDEGEE in the germline V gene. V was trimmed by 4 bases and J by 2 bases, leaving 17 bases between them. This CDR3 region has 16 residues. DNA for the CDR3: TGTGCCAGCAGCATCCTGGGACTGATACTCACAGATACGCAGTATTTT. Protein product: CASSILGLILTDTQYF.

The chain is built from TRBV6-5 and TRBJ2-7; possible D gene TRBD1, 7 bases. V lost 1 base to trimming and J lost 5 bases, with 18 bases between them. Germline V gene sequence: CDR1 MNHEY, CDR2 SVGAGI. The CDR3 is 16 residues long. The CDR3 sequence is CASSYFGGGFFHEQYF. The CDR3 DNA is TGTGCCAGCAGTTACTTTGGAGGGGGCTTTTTCCACGAGCAGTACTTC.

The rearrangement uses TRBV30 and TRBJ2-3; 8 positions match TRBD1. Per germline, CDR1 GTSNPN and CDR2 SVGIG (reference sequence). This CDR3 has 15 residues. V lost 0 bases to trimming and J lost 14 bases; unmatched junction nucleotides: 16. The CDR3 spells CAWSVPRTGRGVPYF. Here the CDR3 DNA reads TGTGCCTGGAGTGTACCCCGGACAGGGCGGGGAGTCCCGTATTTT.

The chain uses TRBV4-1 and TRBJ1-2, with TRBD1 matching over 7 bases. CDR3 length: 14 residues. The ends lost 1 base at V and 5 bases at J; junction bases unmatched: 4. Looked up from germline, CDR1 is MGHRA and CDR2 is YSYEKL. The CDR3 sequence is CASSQAAGGYGYTF. Written as DNA, the CDR3 is TGCGCCAGCAGCCAAGCGGCAGGGGGGTATGGCTACACCTTC.

The J gene is TRBJ2-3, the V gene TRBV19; TRBD1 matches 9 bases. This CDR3 has 15 amino acids. Germline V gene lookup returns CDR1 LNHDA and CDR2 SQIVND (reference sequence). V shed 7 bases and J 5 bases; nucleotides not matched to a gene: 10. The CDR3 region has the DNA TGTGCCAGTACCAGCGGGACAGGGCGGAAAGATACGCAGTATTTT. Amino acid sequence: CASTSGTGRKDTQYF.

The V gene is TRBV7-9, the J gene TRBJ2-3; perhaps TRBD2 as D (6 bases). This CDR3 contains 16 residues. Germline CDR1 reads SEHNR; CDR2 reads FQNEAQ (reference sequence). Trimming removed 5 bases at V and 5 bases at J, with 20 bases between. This CDR3 reads CASSPLPGSSRDTQYF. In nucleotides, the CDR3 is TGTGCCAGCAGCCCTTTACCCGGGAGCTCTAGAGATACGCAGTATTTT.

The V call is TRBV18, the J call TRBJ2-2; 8 positions match TRBD1. Germline trimming cut 6 bases from V and 2 bases from J; bases unmatched to any gene: 8. CDR3 length equals 16 residues. Germline V lookup: CDR1 KGHSH, CDR2 LQKENI. CDR3 amino acids: CASSRGTGTNTGELFF. CDR3 nucleotide sequence: TGTGCCAGCTCTCGAGGGACAGGAACCAACACCGGGGAGCTGTTTTTT.

The rearrangement links TRBV5-4 to TRBJ2-2; possible D gene TRBD1, 6 bases. Trimming pared 5 bases from V and 0 bases from J, leaving 14 bases between. CDR3 length: 16 amino acids. Germline values: CDR1 SGHNT, CDR2 YYREEE (reference sequence). CDR3: CASRSPGHTNTGELFF. The CDR3, as DNA: TGTGCCAGCAGATCTCCGGGACATACGAACACCGGGGAGCTGTTTTTT.

The chain uses TRBV7-8 and TRBJ2-7; 8 nucleotides align to TRBD2. Germline V gene sequence: CDR1 SGHVS, CDR2 FQNEAQ. V lost 1 base, J lost 3 bases, and 5 bases stayed unmatched. The CDR3 runs 15 residues. CDR3 residues: CASSLESGSYYEQYF. The CDR3 bases are TGTGCCAGCAGCTTAGAAAGCGGGAGTTACTACGAGCAGTACTTC.

The V and J genes are TRBV11-2 and TRBJ1-1; D might be TRBD1 (6 bases). CDR1 is SGHAT, CDR2 FQNNGV, per germline. Trimming shortened V by 2 bases and J by 1 base, and 14 bases separated the two germline ends. The CDR3 has 16 amino acids. The CDR3 bases are TGTGCCAGCAGCTTACAATGGGGACAATCGAACACTGAAGCTTTCTTT. This encodes CASSLQWGQSNTEAFF.

Points on this clone: A junction end diverges from the germline sequence, so it may reflect a read error. The V and J genes are TRBV7-7 and TRBJ2-3, with 8 bases that match TRBD1. The germline CDR1 and CDR2 sequences are SSHAT and FNYEAQ (reference sequence). The CDR3 has 16 residues. CDR3 loop: CASSLGTGLSTDTQYF. The CDR3 region has the DNA TGTGCTAGCAGCCTAGGGACAGGACTTAGCACAGATACGCAGTATTTT.

The chain links TRBV27 to TRBJ1-2; TRBD1 matches at 7 bases. The ends lost 6 bases at V and 0 bases at J; junction bases unmatched: 10. Germline CDR1 is MNHEY and CDR2 is SMNVEV (reference sequence). The CDR3 covers 16 residues. DNA of the CDR3: TGTGCCAGCAGCCCATACAGGGGATATTCTAACTATGGCTACACCTTC. It is translated as CASSPYRGYSNYGYTF.

This clone has just a few counts. V and J are TRBV19 and TRBJ1-4; tentatively, D is TRBD1 (6 bases). This CDR3 contains 15 residues. Trimming pared 4 bases from V and 12 bases from J, leaving 21 bases between. From germline, CDR1 is LNHDA and CDR2 SQIVND (reference sequence). CDR3 sequence (DNA): TGTGCCAGTAGTACCCCACAGGGATCCCCCCGAGAACTGTTTTTT. Translation: CASSTPQGSPRELFF.

The rearrangement links TRBV27 to TRBJ2-1; 11 bases agree with TRBD2. V was clipped by 7 bases and J by 2 bases; unmatched bases: 10. Germline values: CDR1 MNHEY, CDR2 SMNVEV (reference sequence). The CDR3 has 17 residues. In nucleotides, the CDR3 is TGTGCCAGCAAGAGACTAGCGGGAAAGAATACCTACAATGAGCAGTTCTTC. This encodes CASKRLAGKNTYNEQFF.

The gene calls are TRBV2 and TRBJ1-4, with unresolved D. V was shortened by 8 bases and J by 8 bases, with 18 bases between the two germline ends. The CDR3 runs 14 residues. The germline CDR1 and CDR2 sequences are SNHLY and FYNNEI. As DNA, the CDR3 is TGTGCCAGCGCAGTGTATTCAACCTCAGAAAAACTGTTTTTT. As protein: CASAVYSTSEKLFF.

V is TRBV28 and J is TRBJ1-5, with 8 positions matching TRBD1. The CDR3 runs 16 residues. V gave up 2 bases and J gave up 4 bases; unmatched junction bases: 7. The germline CDR1 and CDR2 sequences are MDHEN and SYDVKM. This CDR3 reads CASSLDRGRTNQPQHF. The CDR3 DNA is TGTGCCAGCAGTTTAGACAGGGGCCGGACTAATCAGCCCCAGCATTTT.

V gene TRBV5-6 combines with J gene TRBJ2-5; D possibly corresponds to TRBD2 (6 bases). Germline CDR1 and CDR2: SGHDT and YYEEEE. V lost 3 bases and J lost 3, with 9 bases in between. The CDR3 runs to 13 residues. The CDR3: CASSYGLKETQYF. The CDR3 coding sequence is TGTGCCAGCAGCTATGGACTAAAAGAGACCCAGTACTTC.

The chain couples TRBV5-1 to TRBJ2-7, with 10 bases identical to TRBD1. CDR3 length equals 14 residues. The V gene end was trimmed by 7 bases and the J gene end by 3 bases; junction bases not matched to a gene: 7. CDR1 is SGHRS, CDR2 YFSETQ, per germline. The CDR3 here is CASHRGDRGYEQYF. In DNA, the CDR3 is TGCGCCAGCCACCGGGGGGACAGGGGCTACGAGCAGTACTTC.

The V call is TRBV10-3, the J call TRBJ1-1; 8 bases are a match to TRBD1. V lost 5 bases, J lost 3 bases, and 5 bases stayed unmatched. The germline V gene has CDR1 ENHRY and CDR2 SYGVKD. The CDR3 consists of 14 residues. The CDR3 DNA follows: TGTGCCATCAGTAGTGCAGGGGGCGACACTGAAGCTTTCTTT. This codes for CAISSAGGDTEAFF.

In its sample, this clone was seen once. V usage is TRBV7-6 and J usage is TRBJ2-5, with D uncertain. CDR1 SGHVS and CDR2 FNYEAQ come from the germline V gene. Trimming removed 5 bases from V and 5 bases from J, with 9 bases in between. The CDR3 contains 12 residues. Here the CDR3 reads CASSPYSETQYF. For the CDR3, the DNA is TGTGCCAGCAGCCCCTACTCTGAGACCCAGTACTTC.

This rearrangement joins TRBV7-2 to TRBJ1-2; 11 bases line up with TRBD1. The junction had 6 bases not matched to a gene; V was cut back by 7 bases and J by 8 bases. The V gene's germline CDR1 is SGHTA and CDR2 FQGNSA. CDR3 length equals 13 residues. The CDR3 region is CASIKGQGDGYTF. The CDR3 nucleotides are TGTGCCAGCATCAAGGGACAGGGGGACGGCTACACCTTC.